This TCR beta chain was observed in a study of T cell changes during pregnancy in multiple sclerosis. The repertoire was sequenced with immunoSEQ multiplex PCR; TCRdb's copy has only in-frame clones and lacks some. The sample consists of tens of thousands of clones, 93% of them appearing once. V trimming: 3 bases; J trimming: 1 base; junction bases outside the gene matches: 7. Germline-derived CDR1 and CDR2 are GTSNPN and SVGIG (reference sequence). The CDR3 loop spans 15 amino acids. The genes are TRBV30 and TRBJ2-5; 8 nucleotides line up with TRBD2. This receptor was identified in a female donor with multiple sclerosis, enrolled in a pregnancy study. Sequenced here: peripheral blood, sampled after pregnancy. CDR3 residues: CAWRLIAGLQETQYF. Written as DNA, the CDR3 is TGTGCCTGGAGATTGATAGCGGGACTCCAAGAGACCCAGTACTTC.